The 22 T cell receptor beta chains listed next were all sequenced from one sample in a study of blood T cell repertoires in COVID-19. Assay used: immunoSEQ multiplex PCR; TCRdb lists only in-frame clones, some missing. Among fewer than 200,000 clones listed, 81% were seen once. The sequenced material came from PBMCs or T cells enriched from blood (not recorded which). These receptors originate from a woman in her thirties or forties with acute COVID-19.

The genes are TRBV5-4 and TRBJ2-2; no clear D. Germline values: CDR1 SGHNT, CDR2 YYREEE (reference sequence). With 1 base removed from V and 7 bases from J, the gap between germline ends came to 14 bases. This CDR3 is built from 15 residues. In nucleotides, the CDR3 is TGTGCCAGCAGCTTGTCAGGCAGGCAGGACGGGGAGCTGTTTTTT. Its translation: CASSLSGRQDGELFF.

This clone was counted only a few times. This chain uses TRBV29-1 with TRBJ1-1; the D is unclear. This CDR3 is 13 amino acids long. Trimming stripped 4 bases from V and 3 bases from J, with 12 bases between. In germline, CDR1 is SQVTM, CDR2 ANQGSEA. The CDR3 nucleotides read TGCAGCGTTGCCCGGCGGGAGGACACTGAAGCTTTCTTT. It encodes CSVARREDTEAFF.

The chain has TRBV9 and TRBJ2-1, with D tentatively TRBD1 (6 bases). The germline CDR1 and CDR2 sequences are SGDLS and YYNGEE. The CDR3 has 13 residues. Trimming removed 2 bases at V and 5 bases at J, with 8 bases between. CDR3 sequence reads: CASSVGGDNEQFF. Written as DNA, the CDR3 is TGTGCCAGCAGCGTTGGGGGCGACAATGAGCAGTTCTTC.

The chain couples TRBV6-5 to TRBJ2-5, with D possibly TRBD1 on 6 matching bases. The CDR3 extends over 14 amino acids. Germline loops: CDR1 MNHEY, CDR2 SVGAGI. Trimming took 10 bases from V and 4 from J, leaving 19 bases between them. CDR3 amino acids: CATLTPGHGETQYF. The CDR3 nucleotides are TGTGCCACCTTAACTCCGGGACACGGAGAGACCCAGTACTTC.

The chain links TRBV5-6 to TRBJ1-2; 10 bases fit TRBD1. The trim removed 4 bases at V and 4 bases at J, leaving 19 bases unmatched. The CDR3 has 19 amino acids. CDR1 and CDR2 from the germline V gene are SGHDT and YYEEEE. The DNA for the CDR3 is TGTGCCAGCAGCCCTGTGACAGGGGGCGCATCGGGCGGAATCTATGGCTACACCTTC. Its protein is CASSPVTGGASGGIYGYTF.

The chain links TRBV4-2 to TRBJ2-1; 9 bases line up with TRBD2. J was trimmed by 10 bases and V by 0 bases; bases with no gene match: 10. Germline-derived CDR1 and CDR2 are LGHNA and YNFKEQ. The length of the CDR3 is 16 residues. The CDR3 reads CASSQEVREGKSEQFF. The DNA of the CDR3 is TGTGCCAGCAGCCAAGAGGTGCGGGAGGGGAAGTCCGAGCAGTTCTTC.

The chain joins TRBV7-3 to TRBJ2-2; TRBD2 matches 8 bases. The CDR3 sequence is 17 residues long. Germline values: CDR1 SGHTA, CDR2 FQGTGA. Trimming took 2 bases from V and 3 from J; bases not matched to a gene: 8. The CDR3, as DNA: TGTGCCAGCAGCTTAGTCCCGCTAGCGGGCCACACCGGGGAGCTGTTTTTT. Residues: CASSLVPLAGHTGELFF.

This rearrangement joins TRBV30 to TRBJ1-5; D not certain. Trimming cost V 0 bases and J 2 bases, with 8 bases left between them. CDR1 GTSNPN and CDR2 SVGIG come from the germline V gene (reference sequence). The CDR3 extends over 14 amino acids. The CDR3 DNA reads TGTGCCTGGAGTGTAGAAACTGGCAATCAGCCCCAGCATTTT. It specifies CAWSVETGNQPQHF.

The rearrangement uses TRBV2 and TRBJ1-2, with TRBD1 matching over 9 bases. J gave up 0 bases and V 7 bases, and 9 bases lay outside the gene matches. CDR3 length: 16 amino acids. The germline CDR1 and CDR2 sequences are SNHLY and FYNNEI. The CDR3 nucleotides read TGTGCCAGCAAGGGTGGGACAGGGCTGACTAACTATGGCTACACCTTC. Residues: CASKGGTGLTNYGYTF.

This chain uses TRBV24-1 with TRBJ2-1; D possibly corresponds to TRBD1 (6 bases). The CDR3 totals 16 residues. V lost 9 bases and J 8 bases, leaving 25 bases between the germline ends. Germline lookup yields CDR1 KGHDR and CDR2 SFDVKD. The CDR3 DNA reads as TGTGCCACCGGCGCGCCCAGATCGACAGGAACCTATGAGCAGTTCTTC. It yields the protein CATGAPRSTGTYEQFF.

The chain combines TRBV5-1 with TRBJ2-5, with D possibly being TRBD2 (6 bases). In germline, CDR1 is SGHRS, CDR2 YFSETQ. The CDR3 length is 13 residues. V dropped 3 bases and J dropped 4 bases, with 10 bases sitting between them. CDR3 in amino acids: CASSYASAETQYF. DNA for the CDR3: TGCGCCAGCAGCTACGCTAGCGCAGAGACCCAGTACTTC.

The chain uses TRBV27 and TRBJ2-3; 7 nucleotides align to TRBD1. The CDR3 is made up of 13 amino acids. Germline trimming cut 6 bases from V and 5 bases from J; bases unmatched to any gene: 5. Germline V gene sequence: CDR1 MNHEY, CDR2 SMNVEV (reference sequence). The CDR3 nucleotides read TGTGCCAGCAGCCTACGACAGGGAGATACGCAGTATTTT. It yields the protein CASSLRQGDTQYF.

This clone has a single count. V is TRBV14 and J is TRBJ2-5; 11 bases are shared with TRBD2. The CDR3 is 16 residues long. Germline V CDR1 and CDR2: SGHDN, FVKESK. Trimming cost V 4 bases and J 5 bases; bases outside gene matches: 9. The CDR3 region is CASSLGALAGEETQYF. DNA for the CDR3: TGTGCCAGCAGCCTGGGGGCACTAGCGGGAGAGGAGACCCAGTACTTC.

The J gene is TRBJ2-1, the V gene TRBV2; no reliable D call. The V end was cut by 6 bases, the J end by 0 bases, with 12 bases between. There are 15 residues in the CDR3. Germline CDR1 and CDR2: SNHLY and FYNNEI. This CDR3 reads CASRPRQNSYNEQFF. CDR3 nucleotides: TGTGCCAGCAGACCCAGGCAAAACTCCTACAATGAGCAGTTCTTC.

The V and J genes are TRBV2 and TRBJ1-4; tentative D call: TRBD1 (6 bases). The ends were cut back, 5 bases at V and 5 bases at J, with 15 bases in the middle. The CDR3 runs to 15 residues. The germline gives CDR1 SNHLY, CDR2 FYNNEI. CDR3 residues: CASSKARQGNEKLFF. The CDR3 nucleotides are TGTGCCAGCAGTAAGGCGAGGCAGGGGAATGAAAAACTGTTTTTT. The entire variable domain, with the rest obtained from reference TRBV2 and TRBJ1-4, is as follows: EPEVTQTPSHQVTQMGQEVILRCVPISNHLYFYWYRQILGQKVEFLVSFYNNEISEKSEIFDDQFSVERPDGSNFTLKIRSTKLEDSAMYFCASSKARQGNEKLFFGSGTQLSVL.

CDR3 region: CASSQAVLSPGWRGEETQYF. The CDR3 DNA follows: TGTGCCAGCAGCCAGGCGGTCCTCTCCCCAGGATGGCGGGGAGAAGAGACCCAGTACTTC. The rearrangement joins TRBV4-2 to TRBJ2-5; TRBD2 might be the D (6 bases). This CDR3 is 20 amino acids long. V lost 3 bases, J lost 3 bases, and 29 bases lay in between. The germline CDR1 and CDR2 sequences are LGHNA and YNFKEQ.

The chain joins TRBV15 to TRBJ1-1; D unresolved. The length of the CDR3 is 17 residues. Germline CDR1 is LNHNV and CDR2 is YYDKDF (reference sequence). V gave up 1 base and J gave up 0 bases, with 15 bases separating them. CDR3 amino acids: CATSRGVGSRVNTEAFF. CDR3 nucleotides: TGTGCCACCAGCAGAGGCGTTGGTTCGAGAGTGAACACTGAAGCTTTCTTT. Complete variable domain (other parts from reference TRBV15 and TRBJ1-1): DAMVIQNPRYQVTQFGKPVTLSCSQTLNHNVMYWYQQKSSQAPKLLFHYYDKDFNNEADTPDNFQSRRPNTSFCFLDIRSPGLGDTAMYLCATSRGVGSRVNTEAFFGQGTRLTVV.

The rearrangement uses TRBV5-1 and TRBJ2-7; TRBD2 agrees at 7 bases. This CDR3 region has 17 residues. With 4 bases clipped from V and 2 bases from J, the junction kept 15 bases outside the gene matches. Germline lookup yields CDR1 SGHRS and CDR2 YFSETQ. CDR3 sequence: CASSDPLASGLTYEQYF. CDR3 nucleotides: TGCGCCAGCAGCGATCCTCTAGCTAGCGGTCTTACCTACGAGCAGTACTTC.

The chain recombines TRBV29-1 with TRBJ2-5; perhaps TRBD2 as D (6 bases). V was clipped by 1 base and J by 6 bases, with 12 bases between them. Per the germline V gene, CDR1 is SQVTM and CDR2 is ANQGSEA. The CDR3 is 13 residues long. The CDR3 DNA reads TGCAGCGTTGAAGGCGGGGTCGAGCAGACCCAGTACTTC. Its protein product is CSVEGGVEQTQYF. Variable domain in full (rest from reference TRBV29-1 and TRBJ2-5): SAVISQKPSRDICQRGTSLTIQCQVDSQVTMMFWYRQQPGQSLTLIATANQGSEATYESGFVIDKFPISRPNLTFSTLTVSNMSPEDSSIYLCSVEGGVEQTQYFGPGTRLLVL.

The chain couples TRBV15 to TRBJ1-3; a weak D match, TRBD1 (5 bases). The ends were cut back, 0 bases at V and 0 bases at J, with 9 bases in the middle. Germline assignment: CDR1 LNHNV and CDR2 YYDKDF (reference sequence). This CDR3 has 16 residues. The CDR3 sequence is CATSRDPGISGNTIYF. CDR3 DNA: TGTGCCACCAGCAGAGATCCAGGGATCTCTGGAAACACCATATATTTT.

This clone was detected only once. The chain is built from TRBV27 and TRBJ2-1; 9 bases map to TRBD1. Germline assignment: CDR1 MNHEY and CDR2 SMNVEV (reference sequence). The CDR3 extends over 15 amino acids. V was clipped by 5 bases and J by 6 bases; unmatched bases: 8. CDR3 in amino acids: CASSPWTGEVNEQFF. Here the CDR3 DNA reads TGTGCCAGCAGTCCCTGGACAGGGGAAGTCAATGAGCAGTTCTTC.

This clone was found a few times. V usage is TRBV5-6 and J usage is TRBJ2-3, with 8 positions matching TRBD2. V shed 0 bases and J 6 bases; nucleotides not matched to a gene: 9. The germline CDR1 and CDR2 sequences are SGHDT and YYEEEE. The CDR3 sequence is 16 residues long. Written as DNA, the CDR3 is TGTGCCAGCAGCTTGGCAGCGGGAGTTTTCTCGGATACGCAGTATTTT. This encodes CASSLAAGVFSDTQYF.